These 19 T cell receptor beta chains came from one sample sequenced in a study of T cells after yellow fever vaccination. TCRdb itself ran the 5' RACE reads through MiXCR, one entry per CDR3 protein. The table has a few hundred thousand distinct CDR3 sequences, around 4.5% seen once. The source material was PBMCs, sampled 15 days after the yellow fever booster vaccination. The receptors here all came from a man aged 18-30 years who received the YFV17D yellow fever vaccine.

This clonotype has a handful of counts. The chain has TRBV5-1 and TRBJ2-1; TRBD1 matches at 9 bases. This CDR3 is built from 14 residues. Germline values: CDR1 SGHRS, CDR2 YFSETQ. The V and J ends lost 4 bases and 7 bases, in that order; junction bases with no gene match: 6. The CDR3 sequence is CASSIGQGWNEQFF. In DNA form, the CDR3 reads TGCGCCAGCAGCATAGGACAGGGGTGGAATGAGCAGTTCTTC.

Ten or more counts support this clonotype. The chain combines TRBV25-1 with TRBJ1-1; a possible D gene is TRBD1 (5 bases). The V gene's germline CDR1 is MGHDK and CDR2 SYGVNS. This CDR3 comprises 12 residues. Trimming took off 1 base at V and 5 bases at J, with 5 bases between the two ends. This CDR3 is CASSEWGTEAFF. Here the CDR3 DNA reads TGTGCCAGCAGTGAATGGGGGACTGAAGCTTTCTTT.

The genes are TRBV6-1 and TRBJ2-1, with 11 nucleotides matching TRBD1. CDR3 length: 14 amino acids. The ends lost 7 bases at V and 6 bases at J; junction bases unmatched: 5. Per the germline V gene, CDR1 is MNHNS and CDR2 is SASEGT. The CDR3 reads CASTRTGGFNEQFF. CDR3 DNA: TGTGCCAGCACCCGGACAGGGGGCTTCAATGAGCAGTTCTTC.

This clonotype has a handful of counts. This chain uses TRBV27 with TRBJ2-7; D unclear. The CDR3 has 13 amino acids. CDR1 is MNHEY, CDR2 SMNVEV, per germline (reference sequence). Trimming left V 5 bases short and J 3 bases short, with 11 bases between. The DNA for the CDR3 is TGTGCCAGCAGTATTAGTTTATTCTACGAGCAGTACTTC. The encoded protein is CASSISLFYEQYF.

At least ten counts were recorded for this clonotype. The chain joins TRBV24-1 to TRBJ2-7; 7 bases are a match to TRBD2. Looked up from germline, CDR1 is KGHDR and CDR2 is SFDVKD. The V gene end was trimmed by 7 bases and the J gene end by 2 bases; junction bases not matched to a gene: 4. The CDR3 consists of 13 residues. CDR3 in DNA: TGTGCCACCAGGGGCGGGGGTACCTACGAGCAGTACGTC. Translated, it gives CATRGGGTYEQYV.

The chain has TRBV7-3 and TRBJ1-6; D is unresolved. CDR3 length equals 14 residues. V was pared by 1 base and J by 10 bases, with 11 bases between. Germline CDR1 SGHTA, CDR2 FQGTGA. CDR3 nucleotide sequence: TGTGCCAGCAGCTTAAGGGGTTTTAGATCACCCCTCCACTTT. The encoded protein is CASSLRGFRSPLHF. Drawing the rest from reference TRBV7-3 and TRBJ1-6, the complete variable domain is GAGVSQTPSNKVTEKGKYVELRCDPISGHTALYWYRQSLGQGPEFLIYFQGTGAADDSGLPNDRFFAVRPEGSVSTLKIQRTERGDSAVYLCASSLRGFRSPLHFGNGTRLTVT.

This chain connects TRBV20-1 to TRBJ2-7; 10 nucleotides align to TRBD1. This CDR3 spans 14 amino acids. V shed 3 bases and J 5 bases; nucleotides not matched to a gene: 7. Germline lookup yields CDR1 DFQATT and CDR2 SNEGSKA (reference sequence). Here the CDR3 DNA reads TGCAGTGCTAGCCTCCCAGACAGGGGGCACGAGCAGTACTTC. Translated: CSASLPDRGHEQYF.

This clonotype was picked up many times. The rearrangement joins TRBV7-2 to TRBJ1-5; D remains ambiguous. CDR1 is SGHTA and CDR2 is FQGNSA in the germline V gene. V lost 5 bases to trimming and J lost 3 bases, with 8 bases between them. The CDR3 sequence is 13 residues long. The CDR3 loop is CASSLSVNQPQHF. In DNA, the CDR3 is TGTGCCAGCAGCCTATCAGTCAATCAGCCCCAGCATTTT.

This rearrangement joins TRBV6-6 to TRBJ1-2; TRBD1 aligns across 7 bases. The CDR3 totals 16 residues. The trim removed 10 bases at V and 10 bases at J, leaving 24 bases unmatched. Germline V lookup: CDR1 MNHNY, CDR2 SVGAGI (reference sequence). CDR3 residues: CAISHRGLRGLLDYTF. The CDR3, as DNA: TGTGCCATCTCCCACAGGGGTCTCAGGGGTTTGCTTGACTACACCTTC.

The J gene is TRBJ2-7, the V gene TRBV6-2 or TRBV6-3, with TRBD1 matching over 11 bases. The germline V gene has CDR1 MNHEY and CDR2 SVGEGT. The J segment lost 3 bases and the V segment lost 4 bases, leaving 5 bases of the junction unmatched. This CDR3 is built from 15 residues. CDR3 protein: CASSSLGTGGYEQYF. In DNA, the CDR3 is TGTGCCAGCAGTTCCCTCGGGACAGGGGGCTACGAGCAGTACTTC.

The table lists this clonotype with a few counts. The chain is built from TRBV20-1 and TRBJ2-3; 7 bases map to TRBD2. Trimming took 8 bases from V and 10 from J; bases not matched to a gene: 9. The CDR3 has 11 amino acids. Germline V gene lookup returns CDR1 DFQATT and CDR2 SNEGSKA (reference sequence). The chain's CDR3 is CSQVGGTAQYF. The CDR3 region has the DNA TGCAGTCAGGTGGGAGGGACCGCGCAGTATTTT.

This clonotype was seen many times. The CDR3 spells CASSQGEGAGSETQYF. Here the CDR3 DNA reads TGTGCCAGCAGCCAAGGAGAAGGGGCAGGGAGCGAGACCCAGTACTTC. The chain uses TRBV4-2 and TRBJ2-5; D could derive from TRBD1 or TRBD2 (5 bases each). The CDR3 runs to 16 residues. Germline V CDR1 and CDR2: LGHNA, YNFKEQ. Trimming pared 1 base from V and 5 bases from J, leaving 17 bases between.

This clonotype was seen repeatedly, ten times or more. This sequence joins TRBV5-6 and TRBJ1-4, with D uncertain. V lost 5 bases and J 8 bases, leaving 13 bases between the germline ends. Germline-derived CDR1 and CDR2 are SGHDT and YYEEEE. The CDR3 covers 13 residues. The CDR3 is CASSRRVTEKLFF. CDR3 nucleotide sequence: TGTGCCAGCAGTCGGAGGGTGACCGAAAAACTGTTTTTT.

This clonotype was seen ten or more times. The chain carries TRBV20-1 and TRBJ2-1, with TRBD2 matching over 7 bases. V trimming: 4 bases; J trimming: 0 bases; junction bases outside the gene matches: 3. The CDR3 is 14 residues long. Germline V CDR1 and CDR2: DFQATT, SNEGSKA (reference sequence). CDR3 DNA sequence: TGCAGTGCTACAGCGGGGAGCTCCTACAATGAGCAGTTCTTC. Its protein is CSATAGSSYNEQFF.

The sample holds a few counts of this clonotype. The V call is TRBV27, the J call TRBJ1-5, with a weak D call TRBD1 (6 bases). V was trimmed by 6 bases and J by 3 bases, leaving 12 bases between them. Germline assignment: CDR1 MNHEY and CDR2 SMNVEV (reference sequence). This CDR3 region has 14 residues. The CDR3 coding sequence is TGTGCCAGCAGATTAGGGGGGTTCAATCAGCCCCAGCATTTT. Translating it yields CASRLGGFNQPQHF.

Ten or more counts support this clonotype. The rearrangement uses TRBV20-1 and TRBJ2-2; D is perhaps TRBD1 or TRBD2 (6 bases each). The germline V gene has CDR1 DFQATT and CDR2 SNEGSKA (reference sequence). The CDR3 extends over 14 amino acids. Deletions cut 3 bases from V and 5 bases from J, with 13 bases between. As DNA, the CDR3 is TGCAGTGCTAGTCCCGGGGGCCTGACCGGGGAGCTGTTTTTT. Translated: CSASPGGLTGELFF.

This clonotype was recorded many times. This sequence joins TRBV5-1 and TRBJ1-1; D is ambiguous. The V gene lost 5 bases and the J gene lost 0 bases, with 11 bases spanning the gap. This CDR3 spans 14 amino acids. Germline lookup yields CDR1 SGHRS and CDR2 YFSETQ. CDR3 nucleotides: TGCGCCAGCAGTACAGAGATCCTGAACACTGAAGCTTTCTTT. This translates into CASSTEILNTEAFF. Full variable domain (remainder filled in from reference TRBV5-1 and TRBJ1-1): KAGVTQTPRYLIKTRGQQVTLSCSPISGHRSVSWYQQTPGQGLQFLFEYFSETQRNKGNFPGRFSGRQFSNSRSEMNVSTLELGDSALYLCASSTEILNTEAFFGQGTRLTVV.

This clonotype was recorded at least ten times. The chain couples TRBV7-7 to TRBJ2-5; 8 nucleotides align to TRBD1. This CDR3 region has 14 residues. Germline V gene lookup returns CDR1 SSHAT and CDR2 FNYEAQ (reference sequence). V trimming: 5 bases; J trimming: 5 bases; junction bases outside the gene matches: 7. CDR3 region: CASSAGQGGETQYF. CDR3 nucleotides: TGTGCCAGCAGCGCCGGACAGGGCGGTGAGACCCAGTACTTC. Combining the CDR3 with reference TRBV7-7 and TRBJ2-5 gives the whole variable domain GAGVSQSPRYKVTKRGQDVTLRCDPISSHATLYWYQQALGQGPEFLTYFNYEAQPDKSGLPSDRFSAERPEGSISTLTIQRTEQRDSAMYRCASSAGQGGETQYFGPGTRLLVL.

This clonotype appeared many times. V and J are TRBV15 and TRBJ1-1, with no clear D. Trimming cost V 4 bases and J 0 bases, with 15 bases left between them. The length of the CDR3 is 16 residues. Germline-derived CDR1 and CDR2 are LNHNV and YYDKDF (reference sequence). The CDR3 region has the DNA TGTGCCACCAGCAAGGTAGAAACGGCCTTGAACACTGAAGCTTTCTTT. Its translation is CATSKVETALNTEAFF.